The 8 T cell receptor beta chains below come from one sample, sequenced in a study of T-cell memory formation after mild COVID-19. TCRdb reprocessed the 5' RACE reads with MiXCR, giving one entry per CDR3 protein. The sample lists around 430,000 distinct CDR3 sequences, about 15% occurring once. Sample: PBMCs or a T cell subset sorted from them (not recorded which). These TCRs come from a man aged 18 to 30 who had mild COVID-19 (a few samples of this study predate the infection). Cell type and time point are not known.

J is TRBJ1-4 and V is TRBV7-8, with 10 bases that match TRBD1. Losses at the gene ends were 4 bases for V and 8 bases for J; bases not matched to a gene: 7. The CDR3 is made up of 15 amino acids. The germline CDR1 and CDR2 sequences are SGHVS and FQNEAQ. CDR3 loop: CASSSRGQGREKLFF. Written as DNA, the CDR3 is TGTGCCAGCAGCTCCAGGGGACAGGGGAGAGAAAAACTGTTTTTT.

CDR3 in amino acids: CASSRTGLNQPQHF. The CDR3 DNA follows: TGTGCCAGCAGCCGGACAGGCCTCAATCAGCCCCAGCATTTT. The chain employs TRBV7-9 and TRBJ1-5; 7 bases align to TRBD1. The CDR3 is 14 amino acids. J was trimmed by 3 bases and V by 5 bases; bases with no gene match: 4. The germline V gene has CDR1 SEHNR and CDR2 FQNEAQ (reference sequence).

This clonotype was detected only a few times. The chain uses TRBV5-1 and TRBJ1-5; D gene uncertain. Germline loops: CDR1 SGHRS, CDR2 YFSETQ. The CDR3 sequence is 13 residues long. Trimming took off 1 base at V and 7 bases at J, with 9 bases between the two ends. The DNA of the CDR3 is TGCGCCAGCAGCTTGTGGGCCGGACAGCCCCAGCATTTT. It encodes CASSLWAGQPQHF.

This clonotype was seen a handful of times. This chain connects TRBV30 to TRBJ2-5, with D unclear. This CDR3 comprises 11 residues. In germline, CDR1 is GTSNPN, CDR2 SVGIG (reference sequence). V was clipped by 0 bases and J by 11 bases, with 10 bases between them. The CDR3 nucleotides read TGTGCCTGGAGTGTGCCAAACATACAGTACTTC. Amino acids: CAWSVPNIQYF.

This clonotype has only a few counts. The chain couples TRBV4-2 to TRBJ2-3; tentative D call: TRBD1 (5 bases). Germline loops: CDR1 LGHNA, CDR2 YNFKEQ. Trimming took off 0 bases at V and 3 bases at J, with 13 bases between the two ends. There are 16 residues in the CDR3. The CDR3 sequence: CASSQEGMGQTDTQYF. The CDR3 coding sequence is TGTGCCAGCAGCCAAGAAGGGATGGGGCAGACAGATACGCAGTATTTT.

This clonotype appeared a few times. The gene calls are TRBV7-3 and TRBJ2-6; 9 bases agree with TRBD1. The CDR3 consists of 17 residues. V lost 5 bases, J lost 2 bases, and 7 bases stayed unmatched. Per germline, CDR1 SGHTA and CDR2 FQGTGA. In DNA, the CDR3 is TGTGCCAGCAGCCCCGGGACAGGGATTCCTGGGGCCAACGTCCTGACTTTC. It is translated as CASSPGTGIPGANVLTF.

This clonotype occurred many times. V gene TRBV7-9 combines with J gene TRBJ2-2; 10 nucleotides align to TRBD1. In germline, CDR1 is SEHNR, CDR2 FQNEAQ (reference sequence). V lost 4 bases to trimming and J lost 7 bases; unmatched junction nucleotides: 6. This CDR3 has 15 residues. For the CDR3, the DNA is TGTGCCAGCAGCTCCGGGACAGGGGACATCGGGGAGCTGTTTTTT. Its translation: CASSSGTGDIGELFF.

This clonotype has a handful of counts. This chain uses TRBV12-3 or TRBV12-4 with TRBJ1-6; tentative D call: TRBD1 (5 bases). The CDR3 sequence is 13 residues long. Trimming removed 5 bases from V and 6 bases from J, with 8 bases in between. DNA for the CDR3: TGTGCCAGCAGTGCGACAGCTAATTCACCCCTCCACTTT. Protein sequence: CASSATANSPLHF.